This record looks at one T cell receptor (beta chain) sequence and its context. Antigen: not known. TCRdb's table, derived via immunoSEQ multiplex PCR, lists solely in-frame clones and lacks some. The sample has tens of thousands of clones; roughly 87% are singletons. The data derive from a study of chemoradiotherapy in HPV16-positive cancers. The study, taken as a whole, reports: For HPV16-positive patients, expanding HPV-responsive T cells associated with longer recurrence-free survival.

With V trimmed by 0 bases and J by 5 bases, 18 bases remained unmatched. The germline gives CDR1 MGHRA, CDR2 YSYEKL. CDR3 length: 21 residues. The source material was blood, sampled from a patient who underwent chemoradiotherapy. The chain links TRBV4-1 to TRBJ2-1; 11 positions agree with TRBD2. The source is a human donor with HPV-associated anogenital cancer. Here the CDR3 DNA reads TGCGCCAGCAGCCAAGAACCGGCTACTAGCGGGAGCCTATCGTTTCACAATGAGCAGTTCTTC. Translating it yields CASSQEPATSGSLSFHNEQFF.